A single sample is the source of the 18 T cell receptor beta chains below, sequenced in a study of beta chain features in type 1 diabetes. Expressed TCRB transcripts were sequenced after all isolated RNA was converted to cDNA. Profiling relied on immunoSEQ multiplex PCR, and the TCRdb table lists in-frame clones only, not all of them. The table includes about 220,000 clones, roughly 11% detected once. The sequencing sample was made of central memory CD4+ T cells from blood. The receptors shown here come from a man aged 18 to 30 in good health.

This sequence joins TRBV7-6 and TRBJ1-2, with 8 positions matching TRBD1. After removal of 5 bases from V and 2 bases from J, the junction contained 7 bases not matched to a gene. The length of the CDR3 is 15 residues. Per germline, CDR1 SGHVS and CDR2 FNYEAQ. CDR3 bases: TGTGCCAGCAGCCCAGGGGGCGGATCGAACTATGGCTACACCTTC. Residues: CASSPGGGSNYGYTF.

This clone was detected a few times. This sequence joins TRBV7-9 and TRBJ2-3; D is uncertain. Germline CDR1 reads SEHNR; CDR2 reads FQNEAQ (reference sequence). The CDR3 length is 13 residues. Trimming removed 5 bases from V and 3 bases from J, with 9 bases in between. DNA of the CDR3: TGTGCCAGCAGCCCCCATGAAACAGATACGCAGTATTTT. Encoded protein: CASSPHETDTQYF.

The CDR3, as DNA: TGTGCCAGCAAAGGCGGGAGAAGCACAGATACGCAGTATTTT. Its translation is CASKGGRSTDTQYF. The chain combines TRBV7-2 with TRBJ2-3; 7 nucleotides line up with TRBD2. Trimming removed 7 bases from V and 0 bases from J; junction bases left unmatched: 4. This CDR3 is 14 amino acids long. Per the germline V gene, CDR1 is SGHTA and CDR2 is FQGNSA.

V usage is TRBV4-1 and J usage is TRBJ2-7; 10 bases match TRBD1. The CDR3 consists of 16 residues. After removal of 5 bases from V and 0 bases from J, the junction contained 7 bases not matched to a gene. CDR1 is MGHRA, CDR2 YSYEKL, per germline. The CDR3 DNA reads TGCGCCAGCAGCACCCGACAGGGGGCCAACTCCTACGAGCAGTACTTC. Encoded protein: CASSTRQGANSYEQYF.

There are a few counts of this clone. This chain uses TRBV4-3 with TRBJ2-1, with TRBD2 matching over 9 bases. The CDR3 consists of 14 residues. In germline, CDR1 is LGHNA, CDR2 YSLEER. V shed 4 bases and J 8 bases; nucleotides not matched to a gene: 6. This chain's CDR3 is CASSPMIAGDEQFF. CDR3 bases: TGCGCCAGCAGCCCGATGATAGCGGGAGATGAGCAGTTCTTC.

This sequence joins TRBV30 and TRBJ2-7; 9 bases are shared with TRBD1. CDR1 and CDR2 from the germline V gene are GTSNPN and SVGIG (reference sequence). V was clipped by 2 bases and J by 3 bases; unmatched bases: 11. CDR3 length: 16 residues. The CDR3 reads CAWSPWKGQGFYEQYF. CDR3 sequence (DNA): TGTGCCTGGAGTCCCTGGAAGGGACAGGGTTTCTACGAGCAGTACTTC. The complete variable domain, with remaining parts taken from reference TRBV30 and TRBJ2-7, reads SQTIHQWPATLVQPVGSPLSLECTVEGTSNPNLYWYRQAAGRGLQLLFYSVGIGQISSEVPQNLSASRPQDRQFILSSKKLLLSDSGFYLCAWSPWKGQGFYEQYFGPGTRLTVT.

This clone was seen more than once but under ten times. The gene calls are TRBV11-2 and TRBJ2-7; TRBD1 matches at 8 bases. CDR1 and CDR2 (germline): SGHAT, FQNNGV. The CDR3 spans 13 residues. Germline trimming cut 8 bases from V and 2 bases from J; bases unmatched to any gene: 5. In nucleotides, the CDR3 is TGTGCCAGCGGACCGGACAGGGCCTACGAGCAGTACTTC. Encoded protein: CASGPDRAYEQYF.

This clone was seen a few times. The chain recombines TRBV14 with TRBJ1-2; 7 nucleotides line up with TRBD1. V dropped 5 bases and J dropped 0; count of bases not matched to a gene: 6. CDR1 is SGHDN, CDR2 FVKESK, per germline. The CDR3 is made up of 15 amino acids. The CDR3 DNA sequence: TGTGCCAGCAGCTCAATCAGGGGGTCTAACTATGGCTACACCTTC. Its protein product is CASSSIRGSNYGYTF.

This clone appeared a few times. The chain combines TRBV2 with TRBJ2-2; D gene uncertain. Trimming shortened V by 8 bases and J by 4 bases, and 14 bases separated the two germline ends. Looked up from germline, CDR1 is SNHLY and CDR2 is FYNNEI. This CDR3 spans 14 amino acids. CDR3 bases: TGTGCCAGCCTTATTTTGGGCGCCACCGGGGAGCTGTTTTTT. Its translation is CASLILGATGELFF.

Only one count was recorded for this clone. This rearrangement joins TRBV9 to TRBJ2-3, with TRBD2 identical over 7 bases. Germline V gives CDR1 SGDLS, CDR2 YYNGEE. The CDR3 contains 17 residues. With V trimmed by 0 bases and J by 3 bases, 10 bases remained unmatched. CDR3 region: CASSVDGGGLGTDTQYF. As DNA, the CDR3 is TGTGCCAGCAGCGTAGATGGCGGGGGACTGGGAACAGATACGCAGTATTTT. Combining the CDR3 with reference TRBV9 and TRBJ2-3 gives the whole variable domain DSGVTQTPKHLITATGQRVTLRCSPRSGDLSVYWYQQSLDQGLQFLIQYYNGEERAKGNILERFSAQQFPDLHSELNLSSLELGDSALYFCASSVDGGGLGTDTQYFGPGTRLTVL.

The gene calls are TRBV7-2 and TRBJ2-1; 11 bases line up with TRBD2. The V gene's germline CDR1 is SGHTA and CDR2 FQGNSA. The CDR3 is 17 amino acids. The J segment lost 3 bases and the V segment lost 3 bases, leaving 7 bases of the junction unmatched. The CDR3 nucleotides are TGTGCCAGCAGCTTGGTGGGGACTAGCGGAAACTACAATGAGCAGTTCTTC. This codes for CASSLVGTSGNYNEQFF.

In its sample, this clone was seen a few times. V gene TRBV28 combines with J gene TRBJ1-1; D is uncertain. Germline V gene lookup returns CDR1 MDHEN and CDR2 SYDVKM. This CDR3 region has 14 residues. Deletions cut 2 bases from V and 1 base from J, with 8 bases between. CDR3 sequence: CASSLVGTNTEAFF. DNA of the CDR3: TGTGCCAGCAGTTTAGTAGGAACGAACACTGAAGCTTTCTTT.

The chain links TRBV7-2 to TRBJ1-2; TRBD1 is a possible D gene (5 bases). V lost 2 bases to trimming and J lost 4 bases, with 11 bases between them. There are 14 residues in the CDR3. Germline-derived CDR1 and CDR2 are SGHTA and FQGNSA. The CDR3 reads CASSLLTGPYGYTF. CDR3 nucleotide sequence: TGTGCCAGCAGCTTATTAACGGGACCCTATGGCTACACCTTC.

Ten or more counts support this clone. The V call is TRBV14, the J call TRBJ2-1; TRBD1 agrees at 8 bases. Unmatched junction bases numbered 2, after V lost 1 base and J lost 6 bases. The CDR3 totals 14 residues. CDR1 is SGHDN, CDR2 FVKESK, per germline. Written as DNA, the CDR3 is TGTGCCAGCAGCCAAGGGACAGGGCGCAATGAGCAGTTCTTC. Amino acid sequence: CASSQGTGRNEQFF.

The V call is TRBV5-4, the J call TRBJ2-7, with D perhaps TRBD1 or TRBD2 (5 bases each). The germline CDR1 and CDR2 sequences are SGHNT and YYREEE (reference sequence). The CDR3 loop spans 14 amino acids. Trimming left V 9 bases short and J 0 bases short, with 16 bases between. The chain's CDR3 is CAIKRDAYSYEQYF. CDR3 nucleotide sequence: TGTGCCATCAAAAGGGACGCTTACTCCTACGAGCAGTACTTC.

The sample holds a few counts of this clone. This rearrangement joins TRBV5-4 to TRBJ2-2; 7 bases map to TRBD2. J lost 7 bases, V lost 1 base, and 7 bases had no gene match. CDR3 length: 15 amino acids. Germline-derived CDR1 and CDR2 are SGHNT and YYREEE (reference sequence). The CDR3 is CASSLNSGKGGELFF. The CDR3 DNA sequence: TGTGCCAGCAGCTTGAACAGCGGGAAGGGCGGGGAGCTGTTTTTT.

The CDR3 region has the DNA TGCAGCGTTGAGGAGGGAACGACCCAGTACTTC. Translated, it gives CSVEEGTTQYF. The rearrangement uses TRBV29-1 and TRBJ2-5, with D possibly TRBD2 on 6 matching bases. This CDR3 spans 11 amino acids. Germline V CDR1 and CDR2: SQVTM, ANQGSEA. The V gene lost 3 bases and the J gene lost 7 bases, with 9 bases spanning the gap. Full variable domain (outside the CDR3, taken from reference TRBV29-1 and TRBJ2-5): SAVISQKPSRDICQRGTSLTIQCQVDSQVTMMFWYRQQPGQSLTLIATANQGSEATYESGFVIDKFPISRPNLTFSTLTVSNMSPEDSSIYLCSVEEGTTQYFGPGTRLLVL.

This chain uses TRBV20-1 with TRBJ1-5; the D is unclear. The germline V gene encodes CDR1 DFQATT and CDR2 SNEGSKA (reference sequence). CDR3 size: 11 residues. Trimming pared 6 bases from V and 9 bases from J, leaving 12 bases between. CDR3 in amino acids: CSAPWEGPQHF. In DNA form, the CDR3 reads TGCAGTGCCCCATGGGAGGGGCCCCAGCATTTT.